This TCR beta chain emerged from a study of early T cells in non-severe SARS-CoV-2 infection. This CDR3 has 14 residues. The V end lost 4 bases, the J end lost 0 bases, and 9 bases lay between the germline ends. TCRdb used MiXCR to reprocess the 5' RACE reads, holding one entry per CDR3 protein. The data hold approximately 70,000 distinct CDR3 sequences, with approximately 10% observed a single time. The rearrangement joins TRBV12-3 or TRBV12-4 to TRBJ1-1, with D maybe TRBD1 (5 bases). This sequence originates from an adult who was a healthcare worker with PCR-confirmed SARS-CoV-2 infection or an uninfected control (not recorded which). Sequencing input: whole blood. The CDR3 DNA reads as TGTGCCAGCAGTTACCGGGACGTGAACACTGAAGCTTTCTTT. Protein: CASSYRDVNTEAFF.